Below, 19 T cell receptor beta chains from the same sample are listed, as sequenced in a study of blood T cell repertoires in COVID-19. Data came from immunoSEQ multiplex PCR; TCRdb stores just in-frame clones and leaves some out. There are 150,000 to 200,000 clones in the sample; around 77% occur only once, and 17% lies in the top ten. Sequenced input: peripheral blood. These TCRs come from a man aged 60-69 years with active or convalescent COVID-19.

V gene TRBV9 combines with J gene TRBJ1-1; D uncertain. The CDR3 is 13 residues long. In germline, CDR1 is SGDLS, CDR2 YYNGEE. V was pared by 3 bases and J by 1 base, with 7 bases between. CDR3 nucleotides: TGTGCCAGCAGCGAATATCCGAACACTGAAGCTTTCTTT. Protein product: CASSEYPNTEAFF.

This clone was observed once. The CDR3 is CSVVEIMNTEAFF. The CDR3 DNA sequence: TGCAGCGTTGTTGAGATCATGAACACTGAAGCTTTCTTT. The V call is TRBV29-1, the J call TRBJ1-1; D is undetermined. The CDR3 spans 13 residues. Trimming left V 4 bases short and J 0 bases short, with 9 bases between. Germline CDR1 SQVTM, CDR2 ANQGSEA.

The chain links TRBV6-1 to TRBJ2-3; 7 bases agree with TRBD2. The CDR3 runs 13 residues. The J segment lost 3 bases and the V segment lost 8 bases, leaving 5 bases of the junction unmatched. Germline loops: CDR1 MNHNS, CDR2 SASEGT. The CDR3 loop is CASERDRTDTQYF. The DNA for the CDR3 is TGTGCCAGCGAGCGGGATAGAACAGATACGCAGTATTTT.

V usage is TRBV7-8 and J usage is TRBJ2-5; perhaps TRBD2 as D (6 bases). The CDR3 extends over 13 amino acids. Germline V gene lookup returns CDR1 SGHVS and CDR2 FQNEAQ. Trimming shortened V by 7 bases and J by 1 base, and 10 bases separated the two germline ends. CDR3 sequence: CASKRDFQETQYF. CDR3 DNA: TGTGCCAGCAAACGGGACTTCCAAGAGACCCAGTACTTC.

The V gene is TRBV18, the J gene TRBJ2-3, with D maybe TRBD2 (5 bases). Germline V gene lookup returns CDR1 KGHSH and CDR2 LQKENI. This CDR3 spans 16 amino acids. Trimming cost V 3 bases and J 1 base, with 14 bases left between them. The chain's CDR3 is CASSPIGEYGTDTQYF. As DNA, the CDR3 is TGTGCCAGCTCACCTATTGGGGAGTATGGCACAGATACGCAGTATTTT.

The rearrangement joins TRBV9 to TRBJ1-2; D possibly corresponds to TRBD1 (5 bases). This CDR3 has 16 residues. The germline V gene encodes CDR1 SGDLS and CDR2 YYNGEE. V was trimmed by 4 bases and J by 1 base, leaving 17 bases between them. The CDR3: CASSLLGGGLNYGYTF. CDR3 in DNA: TGTGCCAGCAGCCTCCTTGGGGGAGGGCTTAACTATGGCTACACCTTC.

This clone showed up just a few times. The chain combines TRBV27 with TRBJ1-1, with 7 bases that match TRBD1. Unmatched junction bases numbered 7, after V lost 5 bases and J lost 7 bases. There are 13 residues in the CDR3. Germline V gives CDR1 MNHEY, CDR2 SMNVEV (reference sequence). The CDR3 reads CASSTTGDSEAFF. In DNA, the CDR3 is TGTGCCAGCAGTACTACGGGGGACAGTGAAGCTTTCTTT.

This CDR3 reads CASSLSPGFHEQYF. For the CDR3, the DNA is TGTGCCAGCAGCTTAAGCCCAGGGTTCCACGAGCAGTACTTC. The chain combines TRBV7-3 with TRBJ2-7; D might be TRBD1 (5 bases). Trimming stripped 1 base from V and 5 bases from J, with 12 bases between. The germline V gene encodes CDR1 SGHTA and CDR2 FQGTGA. CDR3 size: 14 residues.

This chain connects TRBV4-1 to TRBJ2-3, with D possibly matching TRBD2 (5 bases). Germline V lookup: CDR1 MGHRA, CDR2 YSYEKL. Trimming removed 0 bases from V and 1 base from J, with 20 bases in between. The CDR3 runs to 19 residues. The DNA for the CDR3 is TGCGCCAGCAGCCAAGATAAGGCTCGCGGGCAGCGAGGCACAGATACGCAGTATTTT. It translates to CASSQDKARGQRGTDTQYF.

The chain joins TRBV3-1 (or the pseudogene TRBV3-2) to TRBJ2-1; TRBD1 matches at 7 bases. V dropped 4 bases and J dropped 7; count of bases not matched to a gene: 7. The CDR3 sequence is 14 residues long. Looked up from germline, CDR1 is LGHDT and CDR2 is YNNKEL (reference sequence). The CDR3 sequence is CASSPLTTGNEQFF. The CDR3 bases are TGTGCCAGCAGCCCCCTTACGACAGGGAATGAGCAGTTCTTC.

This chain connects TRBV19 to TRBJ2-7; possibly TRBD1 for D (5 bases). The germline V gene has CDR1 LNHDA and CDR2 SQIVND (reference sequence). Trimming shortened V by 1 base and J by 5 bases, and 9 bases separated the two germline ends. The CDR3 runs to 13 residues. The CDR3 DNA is TGTGCCAGTAGTATAGGGGCAGGGAACGAGCAGTACTTC. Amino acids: CASSIGAGNEQYF.

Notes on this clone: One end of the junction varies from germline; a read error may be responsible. The CDR3 is CASREETGLGNTIYF. Here the CDR3 DNA reads TGTGCCAGCAGGGAAGAGACAGGGTTAGGAAACACCATATATTTT. J is TRBJ1-3 and V is TRBV6-1; TRBD1 aligns across 7 bases. Germline CDR1 is MNHNS and CDR2 is SASEGT. The CDR3 sequence is 15 residues long.

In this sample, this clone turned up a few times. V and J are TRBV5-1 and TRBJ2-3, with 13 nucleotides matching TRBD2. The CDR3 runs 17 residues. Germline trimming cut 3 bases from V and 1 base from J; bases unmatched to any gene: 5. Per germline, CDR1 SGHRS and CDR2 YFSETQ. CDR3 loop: CASSYSGTSGGTDTQYF. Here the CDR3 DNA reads TGCGCCAGCAGCTACTCCGGGACTAGCGGGGGCACAGATACGCAGTATTTT.

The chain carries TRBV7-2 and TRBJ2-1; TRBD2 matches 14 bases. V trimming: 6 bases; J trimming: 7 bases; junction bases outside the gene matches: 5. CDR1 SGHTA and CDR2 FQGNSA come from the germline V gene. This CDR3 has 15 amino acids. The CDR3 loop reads CASRSGLAGVNEQFF. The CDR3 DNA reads TGTGCCAGCAGATCGGGACTAGCGGGAGTGAATGAGCAGTTCTTC.

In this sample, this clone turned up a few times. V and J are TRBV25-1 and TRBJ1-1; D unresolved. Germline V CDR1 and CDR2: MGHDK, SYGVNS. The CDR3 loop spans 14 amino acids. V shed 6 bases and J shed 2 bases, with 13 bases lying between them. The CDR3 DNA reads TGTGCCAGCAGATTACCGGGTCACAACACTGAAGCTTTCTTT. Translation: CASRLPGHNTEAFF.

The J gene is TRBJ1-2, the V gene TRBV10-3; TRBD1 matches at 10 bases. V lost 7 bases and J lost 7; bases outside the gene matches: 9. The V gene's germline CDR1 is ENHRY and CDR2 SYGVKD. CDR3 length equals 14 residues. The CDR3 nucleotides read TGTGCCATCACCCTGACAGGGGGCGAGGGTGGCTACACCTTC. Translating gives CAITLTGGEGGYTF.

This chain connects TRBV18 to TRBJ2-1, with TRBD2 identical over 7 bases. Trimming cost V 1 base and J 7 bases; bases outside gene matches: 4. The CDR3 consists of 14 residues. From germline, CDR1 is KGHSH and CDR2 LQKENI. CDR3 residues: CASSPRTSGNEQFF. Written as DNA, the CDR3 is TGTGCCAGCTCACCACGGACTAGTGGGAATGAGCAGTTCTTC. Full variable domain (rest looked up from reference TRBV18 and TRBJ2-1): NAGVMQNPRHLVRRRGQEARLRCSPMKGHSHVYWYRQLPEEGLKFMVYLQKENIIDESGMPKERFSAEFPKEGPSILRIQQVVRGDSAAYFCASSPRTSGNEQFFGPGTRLTVL.

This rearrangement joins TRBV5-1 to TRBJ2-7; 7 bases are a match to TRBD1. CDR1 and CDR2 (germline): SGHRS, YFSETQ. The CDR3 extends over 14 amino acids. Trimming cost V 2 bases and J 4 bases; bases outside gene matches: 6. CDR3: CASSLSPGGYEQYF. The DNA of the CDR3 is TGCGCCAGCAGCTTAAGTCCAGGGGGATACGAGCAGTACTTC.

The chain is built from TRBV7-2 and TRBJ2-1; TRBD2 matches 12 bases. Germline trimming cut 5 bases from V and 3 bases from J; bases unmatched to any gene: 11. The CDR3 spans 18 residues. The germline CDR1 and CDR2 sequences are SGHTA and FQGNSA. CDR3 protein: CASSRRPRTSGVYNEQFF. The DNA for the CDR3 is TGTGCCAGCAGCAGAAGACCAAGGACTAGCGGGGTCTACAATGAGCAGTTCTTC.